The 14 T cell receptor beta chains presented below share a single source sample, sequenced in a study of tumor-infiltrating lymphocytes in primary liver carcinoma (dated by TCRdb to 2017 to 2019). Total RNA and DNA were co-extracted without cell sorting from approximately 22-30 mg of bulk tissue using the AllPrep DNA/RNA mini kit. The data were produced on an Illumina HiSeq 2500. Starting from approximately 0.5 ug total RNA, TCRbeta-specific cDNA was produced by reverse transcription with a constant-region primer and ProtoScript II reverse transcriptase. Construction of the TCRbeta libraries relied on three nested rounds of multiplex PCR, following a slightly modified ARM-PCR procedure. The first two PCR rounds used multiplex TRBV1-TRBV30 forward primers with a Cbeta reverse primer, each for approximately 10 cycles. TCRdb trimmed the raw reads at Q25, called clones with MiXCR and kept productive beta chains. Every entry covers one CDR3 protein and lists the most common genes and DNA from its rows. The table for this sample lists about 130,000 distinct CDR3 sequences; roughly three fifths of them were counted only once. Together, the top ten hold 7.5% to 8.5% of the sample.

Sequenced material: liver tumor tissue from sampling region 3. Taken with the paper, the label for cell subset or site translates to: tumor region T3, left-lateral pole. The source is a woman aged 55-69 years with primary liver carcinoma and hepatitis B virus infection.

To note about this clonotype: A much larger clone differs from this one at a single base, so this may be a read error. This rearrangement joins TRBV12-3 or TRBV12-4 to TRBJ2-7; a possible D gene is TRBD2 (6 bases). Trimming left V 6 bases short and J 3 bases short, with 15 bases between. This CDR3 is 14 amino acids long. CDR3 coding DNA: TGTGCCAGCAGAGTAGGCGGGGACCACTACGAGCAGTACTTC. Amino acid sequence: CASRVGGDHYEQYF.

This clonotype was seen at least ten times. DNA for the CDR3: TGCAGCGTTGTCTTTGGGACTAGCGGGATAGAAGAGCAGTACTTC. It specifies CSVVFGTSGIEEQYF. V is TRBV29-1 and J is TRBJ2-7, with 13 bases matching TRBD2. The CDR3 consists of 15 residues. J gave up 7 bases and V 4 bases, and 10 bases lay outside the gene matches. CDR1 is SQVTM, CDR2 ANQGSEA, per germline.

This clonotype was detected only once. V and J are TRBV6-2 or TRBV6-3 and TRBJ2-7, with 8 bases lining up with TRBD1. The CDR3 is 15 amino acids. Per the germline V gene, CDR1 is MNHEY and CDR2 is SVGEGT. V lost 7 bases, J lost 7 bases, and 15 bases stayed unmatched. In nucleotides, the CDR3 is TGTGCCAGCACCTTTCGACAGGGGCGAAGCTGTGAGCAGTACTTC. Translation gives CASTFRQGRSCEQYF.

Comment on this clonotype: Its ends do not fully match the called genes, so a read error is possible. V is TRBV11-2 and J is TRBJ1-3; no clear D gene. CDR3 length equals 13 residues. Germline V CDR1 and CDR2: SGHAT, FQNNGV. In DNA form, the CDR3 reads TGTGTCAGCAGCATATTTCAGGGAAACACCATATATTTT. As protein: CVSSIFQGNTIYF.

About this clonotype itself: Without the conserved terminal phenylalanine or tryptophan, this CDR3 likely stems from a read error. The chain couples TRBV11-3 to TRBJ1-3; no clear D. The CDR3 contains 13 residues. The germline CDR1 and CDR2 sequences are SGHNT and YENEEA. The CDR3 DNA reads as TGTGCGAGCACCCCATGTTCTGGAAACACCATATATCTT. Encoded protein: CASTPCSGNTIYL.

This clonotype qualifies as medium-sized. The chain carries TRBV11-3 and TRBJ2-7; weak D call: TRBD1 (5 bases). The germline V and J ends were trimmed by 5 bases and 3 bases, with 8 bases remaining between them. The CDR3 consists of 12 residues. Looked up from germline, CDR1 is SGHNT and CDR2 is YENEEA. The CDR3 region is CASSTTGYEQYF. CDR3 nucleotide sequence: TGTGCCAGCAGCACCACAGGCTACGAGCAGTACTTC.

With respect to this clonotype: Here the CDR3 omits its conserved ending phenylalanine or tryptophan, so a read error is the likely source. V gene TRBV20-1 combines with J gene TRBJ2-1; D might be TRBD1 or TRBD2, each matching 5 bases. In germline, CDR1 is DFQATT, CDR2 SNEGSKA (reference sequence). The CDR3 totals 18 residues. Trimming removed 0 bases at V and 4 bases at J, with 22 bases between. The DNA of the CDR3 is TGCAGTGCTAGAGATCTAACGGCTAGCCAGGGATCATACAATGAGCAGTTCCTC. Its translation is CSARDLTASQGSYNEQFL.

Notes on this clonotype: A read error may produce the germline difference seen at one junction end. The rearrangement links TRBV11-2 to TRBJ2-7, with D tentatively TRBD1 (5 bases). CDR1 is SGHAT, CDR2 FQNNGV, per germline. This CDR3 is built from 15 residues. CDR3 in DNA: TGCGCCAGCAGCTCGGACACAGGCCATACGTCCGAGCAGTACTTC. This codes for CASSSDTGHTSEQYF.

This clonotype was observed many times. The chain couples TRBV4-1 to TRBJ2-1; D is unresolved. Germline V gene sequence: CDR1 MGHRA, CDR2 YSYEKL. CDR3 length equals 19 residues. The ends were cut back, 2 bases at V and 6 bases at J, with 26 bases in the middle. In DNA, the CDR3 is TGCGCCAGCAGCCAACCTTACGAGAAAAGCAGTCATCGGTCCAATGAGCAGTTCTTC. Translating gives CASSQPYEKSSHRSNEQFF.

A word on this clonotype: A much larger clone differs by one base, so this may be a read error. This rearrangement joins TRBV13 to TRBJ2-7, with 13 bases lining up with TRBD2. The germline V gene has CDR1 PRHDT and CDR2 FYEKMQ (reference sequence). Trimming removed 4 bases from V and 9 bases from J; junction bases left unmatched: 12. This CDR3 comprises 16 residues. This CDR3 is CASSSWTSGGRLGQYF. The CDR3 bases are TGTGCCAGCAGCTCATGGACTAGCGGGGGACGCCTGGGGCAGTACTTC. Complete variable domain (other parts from reference TRBV13 and TRBJ2-7): AAGVIQSPRHLIKEKRETATLKCYPIPRHDTVYWYQQGPGQDPQFLISFYEKMQSDKGSIPDRFSAQQFSDYHSELNMSSLELGDSALYFCASSSWTSGGRLGQYFGPGTRLTVT.

This clonotype was detected a few times. Since no conserved phenylalanine or tryptophan closes the CDR3, a read error is the likely cause. This chain joins TRBV11-3 and TRBJ2-1; 7 bases fit TRBD2. Germline loops: CDR1 SGHNT, CDR2 YENEEA. The CDR3 has 16 amino acids. The DNA for the CDR3 is TGTGTCAGCAGCTTAGGTATAGCGGGCACCTACAATGAGCAGTTCTCC. This codes for CVSSLGIAGTYNEQFS.

With regard to this clonotype: Here the CDR3 omits its conserved ending phenylalanine or tryptophan, so a read error is the likely source. This chain connects TRBV11-2 to TRBJ2-3; TRBD1 might be the D (5 bases). From germline, CDR1 is SGHAT and CDR2 FQNNGV. This CDR3 has 15 amino acids. The CDR3 bases are TGTGCCAGAAGCTTAGGCCCTGGGGCGCCGGATACGCAGTATTCT. The encoded protein is CARSLGPGAPDTQYS.

For this clonotype: One end of the junction does not line up with germline, which may come from a read error. The chain carries TRBV12-3 or TRBV12-4 and TRBJ2-7, with D perhaps matching TRBD2 (6 bases). This CDR3 has 13 amino acids. CDR3 sequence reads: CASTMQDYYEQYF. The CDR3 DNA follows: TGTGCTAGCACCATGCAGGACTACTACGAGCAGTACTTC.

Turning to this clonotype: The junction shows a germline mismatch at one end, possibly a read error. This chain links TRBV11-2 with TRBJ2-2, with D unclear. Per the germline V gene, CDR1 is SGHAT and CDR2 is FQNNGV. This CDR3 has 16 amino acids. The CDR3 coding sequence is TGTATCAGCAGCGACGGACGCAACACGAACACCCGGGAGCTGTTTTTT. Translation: CISSDGRNTNTRELFF.